Below are 8 T cell receptor beta chains sequenced from a single sample in a study of response to subunit inactivated influenza vaccine. TCRdb itself ran the RT-PCR reads through MiXCR, one entry per CDR3 protein. This table has around 200,000 distinct CDR3 sequences, around 9% appearing once. Sequenced material: non-naive T cells sorted from PBMCs, taken on the day of vaccination. The receptors originated from a man aged 45-65 years who received an inactivated influenza vaccine.

The chain has TRBV28 and TRBJ2-3; D gene ambiguous. The CDR3 is made up of 13 amino acids. Germline CDR1 and CDR2: MDHEN and SYDVKM. V was shortened by 3 bases and J by 5 bases, with 9 bases between the two germline ends. CDR3 residues: CASSFLSGDTQYF. The CDR3 nucleotides read TGTGCCAGCAGTTTCCTTTCGGGAGATACGCAGTATTTT.

There are a few counts of this clonotype. The J gene is TRBJ2-7, the V gene TRBV5-4, with D perhaps assigned TRBD1 or TRBD2 (5 bases each). The CDR3 consists of 15 residues. Trimming removed 3 bases from V and 7 bases from J, with 20 bases in between. Germline CDR1 reads SGHNT; CDR2 reads YYREEE (reference sequence). CDR3 bases: TGTGCCAGCAGCTCCGGGGCCGGGTCTGTGGGTGAGCAGTACTTC. It translates to CASSSGAGSVGEQYF.

This chain joins TRBV12-3 or TRBV12-4 and TRBJ2-2, with TRBD1 identical over 9 bases. V was pared by 4 bases and J by 6 bases, with 24 bases of the junction left unmatched. CDR3 length: 21 amino acids. DNA of the CDR3: TGTGCCAGCAGTTCTGACTTCGTGGGGTCATGGGACAGGGTGCTTCCCGGGGAGCTGTTTTTT. Translated: CASSSDFVGSWDRVLPGELFF.

Only a few counts were recorded for this clonotype. V is TRBV25-1 and J is TRBJ2-1, with 16 bases fitting TRBD2. Trimming at V came to 7 bases and at J to 3 bases, leaving 21 bases not matched to a gene. Germline lookup yields CDR1 MGHDK and CDR2 SYGVNS. The CDR3 covers 22 residues. CDR3 region: CASTDWGLAGGPQGISYNEQFF. The CDR3 DNA sequence: TGTGCCAGCACCGACTGGGGACTAGCGGGAGGGCCTCAGGGGATAAGCTACAATGAGCAGTTCTTC.

This clonotype has at least ten counts. The chain joins TRBV5-1 to TRBJ2-1, with 7 bases lining up with TRBD1. Germline V gene sequence: CDR1 SGHRS, CDR2 YFSETQ. The CDR3 consists of 15 residues. V lost 2 bases, J lost 6 bases, and 8 bases stayed unmatched. CDR3 nucleotides: TGCGCCAGCAGCTTAACCGGGACAGTAAGCAATGAGCAGTTCTTC. Translating it yields CASSLTGTVSNEQFF.

In this sample, this clonotype turned up once. The chain carries TRBV18 and TRBJ2-7; D may be TRBD2 (5 bases). This CDR3 is built from 14 residues. Germline assignment: CDR1 KGHSH and CDR2 LQKENI. The V gene lost 2 bases and the J gene lost 3 bases, with 11 bases spanning the gap. CDR3 residues: CASSPTPTSYEQYF. For the CDR3, the DNA is TGTGCCAGCTCACCAACTCCCACTAGCTACGAGCAGTACTTC.

This clonotype came up a few times. The chain has TRBV5-4 and TRBJ2-1; D is ambiguous. The germline V and J ends were trimmed by 0 bases and 5 bases, with 15 bases remaining between them. Germline assignment: CDR1 SGHNT and CDR2 YYREEE (reference sequence). This CDR3 is 16 amino acids long. The DNA of the CDR3 is TGTGCCAGCAGCTTGGTGGTGATAGGGCTGAACAATGAGCAGTTCTTC. It translates to CASSLVVIGLNNEQFF.

This clonotype was seen a handful of times. A much bigger clone sits one base away, suggesting this may be a read error. The chain joins TRBV7-9 to TRBJ2-1, with 9 bases matching TRBD2. Germline values: CDR1 SEHNR, CDR2 FQNEAQ (reference sequence). The CDR3 has 14 amino acids. CDR3: CASNLAGVGDEQFF. The DNA of the CDR3 is TGTGCCAGCAACTTAGCGGGAGTGGGCGATGAGCAGTTCTTC.